The present TCR beta chain was sequenced within a study of PD-1 blockade in mismatch repair-deficient tumors. For the study at large: Patients had around 11 mismatch repair-deficient cancer types and were previously treated and progressing.

Findings and caveats of the study: Rapid post-treatment expansion, then contraction, generally preceding radiologic response, marked tumor-resident clones.

PCR or immunohistochemistry showed mismatch repair deficiency in every enrolled patient. A few pembrolizumab responders had their TCRs sequenced. The V end was cut by 10 bases, the J end by 1 base, with 20 bases between. Germline CDR1 and CDR2: MNHEY and SMNVEV (reference sequence). The CDR3 runs to 15 residues. Notes on this clone: Its antigen is still unknown.

Measured with immunoSEQ multiplex PCR; TCRdb has only the in-frame clones, and not every one. The table shows under 150,000 clones, with around nine tenths occurring only once. The sequence derives from an adult with mismatch repair-deficient cancer. The specimen was peripheral blood, collected approximately 72 weeks after starting pembrolizumab. This chain joins TRBV27 and TRBJ2-7, with D possibly TRBD1 on 5 matching bases. The CDR3 nucleotides read TGTGCCACCACGATTTGGGCTAGGGGTTCCTACGAGCAGTACTTC. Protein: CATTIWARGSYEQYF.